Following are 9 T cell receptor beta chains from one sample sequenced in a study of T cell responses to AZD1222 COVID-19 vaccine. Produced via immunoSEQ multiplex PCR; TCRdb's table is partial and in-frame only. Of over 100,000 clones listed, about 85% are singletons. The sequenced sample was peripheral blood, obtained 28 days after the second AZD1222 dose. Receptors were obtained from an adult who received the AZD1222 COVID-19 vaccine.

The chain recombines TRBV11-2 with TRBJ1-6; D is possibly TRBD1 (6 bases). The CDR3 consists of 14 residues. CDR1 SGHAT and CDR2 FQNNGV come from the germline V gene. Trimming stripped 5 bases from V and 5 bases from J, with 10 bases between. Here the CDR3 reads CASSPGQNNSPLHF. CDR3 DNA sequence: TGTGCCAGCAGCCCTGGACAGAATAATTCACCCCTCCACTTT.

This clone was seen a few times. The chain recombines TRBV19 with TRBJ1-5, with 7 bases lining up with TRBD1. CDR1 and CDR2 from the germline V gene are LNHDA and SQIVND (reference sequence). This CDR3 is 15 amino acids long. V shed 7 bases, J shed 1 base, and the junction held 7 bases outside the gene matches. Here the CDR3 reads CASKAGTVSNQPQHF. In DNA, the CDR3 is TGTGCCAGTAAGGCCGGGACAGTGAGCAATCAGCCCCAGCATTTT.

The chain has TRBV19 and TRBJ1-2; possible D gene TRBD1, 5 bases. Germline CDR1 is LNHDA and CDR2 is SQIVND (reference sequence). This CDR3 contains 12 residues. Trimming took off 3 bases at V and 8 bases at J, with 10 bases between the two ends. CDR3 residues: CASSIRDLGYTF. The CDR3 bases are TGTGCCAGTAGTATCCGGGACTTAGGCTACACCTTC.

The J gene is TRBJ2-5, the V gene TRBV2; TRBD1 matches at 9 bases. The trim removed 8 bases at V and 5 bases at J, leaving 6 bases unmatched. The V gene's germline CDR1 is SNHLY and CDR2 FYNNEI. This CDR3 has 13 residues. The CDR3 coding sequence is TGTGCCAGCTGGGGGGGACAGGGCGAGACCCAGTACTTC. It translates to CASWGGQGETQYF.

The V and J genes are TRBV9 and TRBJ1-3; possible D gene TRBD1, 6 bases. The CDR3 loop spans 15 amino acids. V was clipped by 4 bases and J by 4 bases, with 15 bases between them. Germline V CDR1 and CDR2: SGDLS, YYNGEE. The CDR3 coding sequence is TGTGCCAGCAGCCCCCCCCAGGGGTCAGGAAACACCATATATTTT. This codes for CASSPPQGSGNTIYF.

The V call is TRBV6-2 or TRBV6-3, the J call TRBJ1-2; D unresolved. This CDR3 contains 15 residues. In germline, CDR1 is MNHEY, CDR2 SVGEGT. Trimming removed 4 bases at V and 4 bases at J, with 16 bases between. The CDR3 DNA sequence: TGTGCCAGCAGTTTGATGGGAGCCTCTGTCTATGGCTACACCTTC. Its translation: CASSLMGASVYGYTF.

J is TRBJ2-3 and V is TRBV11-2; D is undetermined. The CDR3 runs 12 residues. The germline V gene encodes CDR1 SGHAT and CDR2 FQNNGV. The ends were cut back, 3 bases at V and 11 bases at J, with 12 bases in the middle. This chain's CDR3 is CASSFGEIGQYF. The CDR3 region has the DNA TGTGCCAGCAGCTTTGGGGAAATTGGGCAGTATTTT.

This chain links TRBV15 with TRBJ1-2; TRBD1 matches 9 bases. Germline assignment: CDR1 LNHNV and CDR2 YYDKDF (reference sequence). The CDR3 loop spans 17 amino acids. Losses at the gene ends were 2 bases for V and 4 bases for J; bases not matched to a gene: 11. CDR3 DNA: TGTGCCACCAGCAGATTTCCCCCGGGACAGGGTACCTATGGCTACACCTTC. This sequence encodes CATSRFPPGQGTYGYTF.

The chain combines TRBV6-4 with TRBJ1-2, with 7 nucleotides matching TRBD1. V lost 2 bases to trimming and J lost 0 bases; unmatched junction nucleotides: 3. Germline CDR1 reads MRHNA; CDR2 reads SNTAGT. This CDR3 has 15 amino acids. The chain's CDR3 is CASSDGTDTNYGYTF. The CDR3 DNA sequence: TGTGCCAGCAGTGACGGGACAGATACTAACTATGGCTACACCTTC.